These 22 T cell receptor beta chains originate from one sample sequenced in a study of CD8 T cells in ankylosing spondylitis. TCRdb redid the calling of the 5' RACE reads with MiXCR, one entry per CDR3 protein. The table includes about 250,000 distinct CDR3 sequences, roughly 10% detected once. The sample consisted of blood, either unsorted or a sorted T cell fraction (not recorded which). The receptors were gathered from a male donor with ankylosing spondylitis or in good health (not recorded which).

This clonotype was recorded many times. J is TRBJ1-5 and V is TRBV30; 9 bases fit TRBD1. The J segment lost 0 bases and the V segment lost 4 bases, leaving 10 bases of the junction unmatched. Looked up from germline, CDR1 is GTSNPN and CDR2 is SVGIG (reference sequence). This CDR3 region has 17 residues. CDR3 protein: CAWIRDRVGHSNQPQHF. The CDR3 bases are TGTGCCTGGATTAGGGACAGGGTAGGTCATAGCAATCAGCCCCAGCATTTT. The variable domain in full, completed from reference TRBV30 and TRBJ1-5, reads SQTIHQWPATLVQPVGSPLSLECTVEGTSNPNLYWYRQAAGRGLQLLFYSVGIGQISSEVPQNLSASRPQDRQFILSSKKLLLSDSGFYLCAWIRDRVGHSNQPQHFGDGTRLSIL.

This clonotype was detected many times. The chain combines TRBV12-5 with TRBJ2-7, with D possibly TRBD1 on 5 matching bases. V was pared by 1 base and J by 0 bases, with 7 bases between. The V gene's germline CDR1 is LGHNT and CDR2 FRNRAP. This CDR3 contains 14 residues. CDR3 region: CASGLARASYEQYF. For the CDR3, the DNA is TGTGCTAGTGGTTTGGCCAGGGCCTCCTACGAGCAGTACTTC.

This clonotype was counted ten times or more. The chain links TRBV15 to TRBJ1-3; possibly TRBD1 for D (5 bases). CDR1 and CDR2 (germline): LNHNV, YYDKDF (reference sequence). The CDR3 contains 16 residues. Deletions cut 0 bases from V and 2 bases from J, with 11 bases between. CDR3 DNA sequence: TGTGCCACCAGCAGAGATCGGCAGGGCACTGGAAACACCATATATTTT. Protein: CATSRDRQGTGNTIYF.

The V call is TRBV4-1, the J call TRBJ2-7; D assignment may be TRBD1 or TRBD2 (5 bases each). The germline V gene encodes CDR1 MGHRA and CDR2 YSYEKL. The CDR3 totals 12 residues. V was trimmed by 1 base and J by 6 bases, leaving 7 bases between them. The CDR3 is CASSQAGPEQYF. The CDR3 coding sequence is TGCGCCAGCAGCCAAGCGGGGCCCGAGCAGTACTTC.

This clonotype was seen ten or more times. This chain links TRBV21-1 with TRBJ2-7. TRBV21-1 is a pseudogene locus. This CDR3 is 14 amino acids long. CDR3 residues: CASGQREPSYEQYF. The DNA for the CDR3 is TGTGCCAGCGGTCAGCGGGAGCCGTCCTACGAGCAGTACTTC.

CDR3 residues: CATTTRDREGIQYF. In DNA, the CDR3 is TGCGCCACCACGACCCGGGACAGGGAAGGCATTCAGTACTTC. The genes are TRBV10-2 and TRBJ2-4, with 9 bases that match TRBD1. The V segment lost 10 bases and the J segment 9 bases; nucleotides outside the gene matches: 13. CDR3 size: 14 residues. Germline-derived CDR1 and CDR2 are WSHSY and SAAADI.

This clonotype was counted many times. CDR3 DNA: TGTGCCAGCACCCAGGGGATAGCGGGAGTCACCGGGGAGCTGTTTTTT. This translates into CASTQGIAGVTGELFF. The rearrangement uses TRBV6-2 or TRBV6-3 and TRBJ2-2, with 9 positions matching TRBD2. Per the germline V gene, CDR1 is MNHEY and CDR2 is SVGEGT. This CDR3 has 16 amino acids. J gave up 4 bases and V 7 bases, and 10 bases lay outside the gene matches.

This clonotype was detected many times. The rearrangement joins TRBV7-6 to TRBJ2-7, with 7 bases that match TRBD2. CDR3 length: 16 amino acids. V lost 1 base, J lost 1 base, and 7 bases stayed unmatched. Germline CDR1 is SGHVS and CDR2 is FNYEAQ. As DNA, the CDR3 is TGTGCCAGCAGCTTAGAGGTGGGCGGGAGATCCTACGAGCAGTACTTC. This translates into CASSLEVGGRSYEQYF.

The table lists this clonotype with many counts. The chain employs TRBV3-1 and TRBJ2-5, with D hard to call. Germline V gene lookup returns CDR1 LGHDT and CDR2 YNNKEL (reference sequence). Deletions cut 2 bases from V and 2 bases from J, with 6 bases between. This CDR3 has 13 amino acids. The CDR3 nucleotides are TGTGCCAGCAGCCAAACATTTCAAGAGACCCAGTACTTC. It specifies CASSQTFQETQYF.

This clonotype has ten or more counts. This chain links TRBV11-2 with TRBJ1-3, with D unclear. Deletions cut 5 bases from V and 3 bases from J, with 14 bases between. The length of the CDR3 is 15 residues. Germline CDR1 and CDR2: SGHAT and FQNNGV. This CDR3 reads CASSADLSGGNTIYF. In nucleotides, the CDR3 is TGTGCCAGCAGCGCGGACCTGTCGGGTGGAAACACCATATATTTT.

This clonotype was recorded many times. The gene calls are TRBV27 and TRBJ2-7, with D possibly called TRBD1 or TRBD2 (5 bases each). CDR1 MNHEY and CDR2 SMNVEV come from the germline V gene (reference sequence). CDR3 length equals 13 residues. V was shortened by 5 bases and J by 3 bases, with 11 bases between the two germline ends. Here the CDR3 reads CASSIRDHYEQYF. The DNA of the CDR3 is TGTGCCAGCAGTATCCGGGACCACTACGAGCAGTACTTC.

This clonotype was observed at least ten times. The chain links TRBV20-1 to TRBJ2-1; D is unresolved. Germline V gene lookup returns CDR1 DFQATT and CDR2 SNEGSKA (reference sequence). V was pared by 5 bases and J by 2 bases, with 16 bases between. There are 15 residues in the CDR3. The CDR3 bases are TGCAGTGCTCTCGCAAAAGCTGGGGCCTACAATGAGCAGTTCTTC. Translating gives CSALAKAGAYNEQFF.

This clonotype was counted between two and nine times. V gene TRBV7-2 combines with J gene TRBJ2-5, with TRBD1 matching 9 bases. Germline V gene sequence: CDR1 SGHTA, CDR2 FQGNSA. This CDR3 spans 14 amino acids. V lost 5 bases and J lost 6; bases outside the gene matches: 7. The CDR3 spells CASSTGQGTKTQYF. The CDR3 DNA reads as TGTGCCAGCAGCACCGGACAGGGGACGAAGACCCAGTACTTC.

This clonotype was seen a few times. The chain combines TRBV30 with TRBJ1-5; TRBD1 matches 8 bases. Losses at the gene ends were 5 bases for V and 0 bases for J; bases not matched to a gene: 6. CDR3 length equals 15 residues. Germline V gives CDR1 GTSNPN, CDR2 SVGIG (reference sequence). CDR3 loop: CAWGTGGASNQPQHF. DNA of the CDR3: TGTGCCTGGGGGACAGGTGGGGCTAGCAATCAGCCCCAGCATTTT. Based on the CDR3 plus reference TRBV30 and TRBJ1-5, the full variable domain is SQTIHQWPATLVQPVGSPLSLECTVEGTSNPNLYWYRQAAGRGLQLLFYSVGIGQISSEVPQNLSASRPQDRQFILSSKKLLLSDSGFYLCAWGTGGASNQPQHFGDGTRLSIL.

This clonotype showed up just a few times. This chain joins TRBV4-2 and TRBJ1-1; possibly TRBD1 for D (5 bases). V was trimmed by 9 bases and J by 0 bases, leaving 14 bases between them. Germline lookup yields CDR1 LGHNA and CDR2 YNFKEQ. The CDR3 is 14 residues long. DNA for the CDR3: TGTGCCAGTCGAGCAGGGTCTTTGAACACTGAAGCTTTCTTT. It translates to CASRAGSLNTEAFF.

In this sample, this clonotype turned up many times. The chain is built from TRBV20-1 and TRBJ2-3, with 11 positions matching TRBD2. The CDR3 is 17 residues long. The ends lost 2 bases at V and 2 bases at J; junction bases unmatched: 9. The germline gives CDR1 DFQATT, CDR2 SNEGSKA (reference sequence). CDR3 region: CSARSVAGLADTDTQYF. CDR3 coding DNA: TGCAGTGCTAGATCCGTAGCGGGACTAGCGGACACAGATACGCAGTATTTT.

There are a few counts of this clonotype. The V and J genes are TRBV7-2 and TRBJ2-5, with a weak D call TRBD2 (5 bases). CDR1 is SGHTA, CDR2 FQGNSA, per germline. The CDR3 has 15 residues. The V gene lost 6 bases and the J gene lost 7 bases, with 21 bases spanning the gap. CDR3 residues: CASRATSDQVGTQYF. In DNA form, the CDR3 reads TGTGCCAGCAGAGCCACTAGTGACCAGGTCGGGACCCAGTACTTC.

This clonotype showed up many times. This chain links TRBV12-3 or TRBV12-4 with TRBJ2-2; TRBD2 matches at 7 bases. This CDR3 region has 17 residues. With V trimmed by 5 bases and J by 8 bases, 17 bases remained unmatched. DNA for the CDR3: TGTGCCAGCAGTCAACCCCCGGGGGGAACCGAATTGGGGGAGCTGTTTTTT. It specifies CASSQPPGGTELGELFF.

The table lists this clonotype with many counts. V is TRBV5-1 and J is TRBJ1-5; no clear D. The CDR3 extends over 14 amino acids. V dropped 4 bases and J dropped 0 bases, with 8 bases sitting between them. CDR1 and CDR2 from the germline V gene are SGHRS and YFSETQ. CDR3 DNA sequence: TGCGCCAGCAGCCCGGACGGTAGCAATCAGCCCCAGCATTTT. Residues: CASSPDGSNQPQHF.

The rearrangement links TRBV7-7 to TRBJ2-5; D unresolved. Germline loops: CDR1 SSHAT, CDR2 FNYEAQ (reference sequence). The V end was cut by 5 bases, the J end by 1 base, with 11 bases between. The CDR3 loop spans 14 amino acids. This chain's CDR3 is CASSRFDGQETQYF. CDR3 nucleotides: TGTGCCAGCAGCCGTTTTGACGGCCAAGAGACCCAGTACTTC. Supplemented by reference TRBV7-7 and TRBJ2-5, the full variable domain reads GAGVSQSPRYKVTKRGQDVTLRCDPISSHATLYWYQQALGQGPEFLTYFNYEAQPDKSGLPSDRFSAERPEGSISTLTIQRTEQRDSAMYRCASSRFDGQETQYFGPGTRLLVL.

Note on this clonotype: Since a much larger clone is just one base distant, this may be a read error. DNA for the CDR3: TGTGCCAGCTGCCAAGAAGCGAGGGACCCTTGGGGCTATGGCTACACCTTC. This sequence encodes CASCQEARDPWGYGYTF. This sequence joins TRBV3-1 and TRBJ1-2, with TRBD1 as a possible D gene (5 bases). The CDR3 spans 17 residues. Per germline, CDR1 LGHDT and CDR2 YNNKEL (reference sequence).

This clonotype was seen at least ten times. The rearrangement joins TRBV4-2 to TRBJ2-5; D gene ambiguous. Germline V lookup: CDR1 LGHNA, CDR2 YNFKEQ. V was shortened by 1 base and J by 5 bases, with 20 bases between the two germline ends. The CDR3 length is 17 residues. CDR3 DNA sequence: TGTGCCAGCAGCCAAGTTACTCTCGGCCTTGGAGAGGAGACCCAGTACTTC. It translates to CASSQVTLGLGEETQYF.